This T cell receptor beta chain is from a study of cytotoxic CD8 clonotypes in ibrutinib-treated CLL. Findings and caveats of the study: At baseline, clonality was higher than in age-matched healthy donors and correlated with CD8+ counts. Sustained-remission patients were sampled at one set of times and progressing patients at different ones. Clonality grew at ibrutinib response; at progression, it decreased back toward baseline.

Comment on this clone: Its target is not known.

CDR3 length: 15 amino acids. Losses at the gene ends were 4 bases for V and 3 bases for J; bases not matched to a gene: 8. Germline V gene lookup returns CDR1 SGDLS and CDR2 YYNGEE. Data came from immunoSEQ multiplex PCR; TCRdb stores just in-frame clones and leaves some out. The data contain more than 75,000 clones, roughly four fifths of them seen just once; the ten biggest clones take up around 23%. The sample was PBMCs, taken after 24 months of ibrutinib treatment. The chain links TRBV9 to TRBJ1-2; 8 bases are a match to TRBD1. The origin of this receptor is a human donor with chronic lymphocytic leukemia. DNA of the CDR3: TGTGCCAGCAGCATAACCGGGACAGGAGACTATGGCTACACCTTC. It yields the protein CASSITGTGDYGYTF.